The rows below give T cell receptor beta chains drawn from one sample of a study of early stage breast cancer tumors. TCRdb's copy holds only in-frame clones and misses some; the assay was immunoSEQ multiplex PCR. The sample contains about 69,000 clones, 80% of which appear only once. Source material: blood. These receptors all come from a person aged 35 to 50 with breast cancer. CDR3s include the opening cysteine and the closing phenylalanine or tryptophan. The order of the fields is clone size, CDR3 length, J gene, V gene, D gene, CDR3 protein, CDR3 DNA. The D gene is left open where the match is weak. Only part of the rows carry a size: once, few, many, or a class if the clone is expanded.

clone_size: NA
cdr3_length: 16
j_call: TRBJ2-7
v_call: TRBV18
d_call: NA
cdr3_aa: CASSPPGQYGVYEQYF
cdr3_nt: TGTGCCAGCTCACCTCCTGGACAGTACGGGGTCTACGAGCAGTACTTC

clone_size: NA
cdr3_length: 13
j_call: TRBJ1-2
v_call: TRBV7-3
d_call: NA
cdr3_aa: CASSSTVIYGYTF
cdr3_nt: TGTGCCAGCAGCTCGACCGTGATCTATGGCTACACCTTC

clone_size: NA
cdr3_length: 16
j_call: TRBJ2-7
v_call: TRBV5-8
d_call: TRBD2
cdr3_aa: CASSLRNTRGGYEQYF
cdr3_nt: TGTGCCAGCAGCCTCCGGAACACCCGGGGGGGCTACGAGCAGTACTTC

clone_size: NA
cdr3_length: 14
j_call: TRBJ2-5
v_call: TRBV19
d_call: TRBD1
cdr3_aa: CASSIGQGVETQYF
cdr3_nt: TGTGCCAGTAGTATAGGACAGGGAGTAGAGACCCAGTACTTC

clone_size: NA
cdr3_length: 10
j_call: TRBJ2-6
v_call: TRBV30
d_call: NA
cdr3_aa: CAWGANVLTF
cdr3_nt: TGTGCCTGGGGGGCCAACGTCCTGACTTTC

clone_size: NA
cdr3_length: 16
j_call: TRBJ1-5
v_call: TRBV28
d_call: NA
cdr3_aa: CASSFSGQSEAEPQHF
cdr3_nt: TGTGCCAGCAGTTTCTCCGGACAGTCAGAAGCAGAGCCCCAGCATTTT

clone_size: NA
cdr3_length: 15
j_call: TRBJ1-4
v_call: TRBV25-1
d_call: NA
cdr3_aa: CASSPRGATNEKLFF
cdr3_nt: TGTGCCAGCAGTCCCCGGGGAGCGACTAATGAAAAACTGTTTTTT

clone_size: NA
cdr3_length: 14
j_call: TRBJ2-7
v_call: TRBV28
d_call: TRBD2
cdr3_aa: CASTTTRGAYEQYF
cdr3_nt: TGTGCCAGCACCACTACCCGGGGGGCCTACGAGCAGTACTTC

clone_size: NA
cdr3_length: 15
j_call: TRBJ2-1
v_call: TRBV11-2
d_call: NA
cdr3_aa: CASSFPGESYNEQFF
cdr3_nt: TGTGCCAGCAGCTTCCCCGGGGAATCCTACAATGAGCAGTTCTTC

clone_size: NA
cdr3_length: 13
j_call: TRBJ2-1
v_call: TRBV7-9
d_call: NA
cdr3_aa: CASSLNVDNEQFF
cdr3_nt: TGTGCCAGCAGCTTGAACGTGGACAATGAGCAGTTCTTC

clone_size: NA
cdr3_length: 16
j_call: TRBJ1-1
v_call: TRBV7-8
d_call: NA
cdr3_aa: CASSLGRRTVDTEAFF
cdr3_nt: TGTGCCAGCAGCTTAGGCCGTCGGACTGTTGACACTGAAGCTTTCTTT

clone_size: few
cdr3_length: 14
j_call: TRBJ2-7
v_call: TRBV18
d_call: NA
cdr3_aa: CASSPPTGAYEQYF
cdr3_nt: TGTGCCAGCTCACCACCGACGGGGGCCTACGAGCAGTACTTC